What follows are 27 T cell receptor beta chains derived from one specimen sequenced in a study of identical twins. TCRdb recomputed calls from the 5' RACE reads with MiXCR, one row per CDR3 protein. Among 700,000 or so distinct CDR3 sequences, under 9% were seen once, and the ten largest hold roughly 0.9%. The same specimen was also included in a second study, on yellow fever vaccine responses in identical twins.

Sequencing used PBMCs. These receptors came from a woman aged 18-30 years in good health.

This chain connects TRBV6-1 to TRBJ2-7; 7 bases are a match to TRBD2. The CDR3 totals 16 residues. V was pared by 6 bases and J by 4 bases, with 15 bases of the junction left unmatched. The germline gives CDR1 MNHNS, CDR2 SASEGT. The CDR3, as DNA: TGTGCCAGCAGGTCCAGGGAACCGGCGGGAGCTTACGAGCAGTACTTC. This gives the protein CASRSREPAGAYEQYF.

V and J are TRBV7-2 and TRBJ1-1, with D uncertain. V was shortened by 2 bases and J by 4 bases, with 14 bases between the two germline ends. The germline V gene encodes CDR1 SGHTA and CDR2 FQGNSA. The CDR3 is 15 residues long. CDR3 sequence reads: CASSLTRSGSTEAFF. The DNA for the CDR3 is TGTGCCAGCAGCTTAACCCGCAGTGGTAGCACTGAAGCTTTCTTT.

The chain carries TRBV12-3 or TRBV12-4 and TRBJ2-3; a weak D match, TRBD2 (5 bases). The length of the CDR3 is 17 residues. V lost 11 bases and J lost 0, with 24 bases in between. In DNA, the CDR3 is TGTGCCCTCAGTTTAGCGCTGAGGAGCTCTAGCACAGATACGCAGTATTTT. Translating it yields CALSLALRSSSTDTQYF.

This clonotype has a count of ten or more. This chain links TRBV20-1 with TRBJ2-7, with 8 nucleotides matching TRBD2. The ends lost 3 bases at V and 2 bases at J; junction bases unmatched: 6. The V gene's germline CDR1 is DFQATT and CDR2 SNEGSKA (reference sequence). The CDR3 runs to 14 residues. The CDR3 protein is CSARDRGGAYEQYF. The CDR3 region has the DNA TGCAGTGCTAGGGACCGGGGGGGTGCCTACGAGCAGTACTTC.

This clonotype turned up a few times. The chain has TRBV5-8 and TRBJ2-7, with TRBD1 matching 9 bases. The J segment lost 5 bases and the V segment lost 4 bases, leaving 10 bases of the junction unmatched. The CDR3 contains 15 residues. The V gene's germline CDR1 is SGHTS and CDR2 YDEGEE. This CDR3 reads CASSTRDRDSHEQYF. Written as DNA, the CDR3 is TGTGCCAGCAGCACCCGGGACAGGGATTCCCACGAGCAGTACTTC.

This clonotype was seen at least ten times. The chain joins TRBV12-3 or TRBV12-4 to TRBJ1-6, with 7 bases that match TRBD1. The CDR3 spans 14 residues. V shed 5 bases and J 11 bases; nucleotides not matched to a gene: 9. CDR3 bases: TGTGCCAGCAGTGATCGGACAGGAGCAACACCCCTCCACTTT. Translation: CASSDRTGATPLHF.

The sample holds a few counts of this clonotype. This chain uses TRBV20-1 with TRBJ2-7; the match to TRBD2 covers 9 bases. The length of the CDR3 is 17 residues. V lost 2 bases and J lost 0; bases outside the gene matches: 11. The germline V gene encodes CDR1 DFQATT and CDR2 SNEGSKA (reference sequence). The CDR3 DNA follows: TGCAGTGCTAGAACCCTTAGGAGCGGGGGGTTCTCCTACGAGCAGTACTTC. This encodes CSARTLRSGGFSYEQYF.

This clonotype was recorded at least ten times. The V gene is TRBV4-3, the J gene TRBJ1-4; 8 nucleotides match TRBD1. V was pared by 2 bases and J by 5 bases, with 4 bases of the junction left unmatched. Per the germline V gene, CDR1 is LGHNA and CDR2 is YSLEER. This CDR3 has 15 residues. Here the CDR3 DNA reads TGCGCCAGCAGCCAACAGGGGGCGGGGAATGAAAAACTGTTTTTT. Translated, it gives CASSQQGAGNEKLFF.

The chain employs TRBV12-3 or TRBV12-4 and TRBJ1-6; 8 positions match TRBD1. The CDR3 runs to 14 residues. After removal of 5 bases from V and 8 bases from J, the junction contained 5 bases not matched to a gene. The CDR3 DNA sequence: TGTGCCAGCAGTCCAGGGGGCGTTGATTCACCCCTCCACTTT. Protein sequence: CASSPGGVDSPLHF.

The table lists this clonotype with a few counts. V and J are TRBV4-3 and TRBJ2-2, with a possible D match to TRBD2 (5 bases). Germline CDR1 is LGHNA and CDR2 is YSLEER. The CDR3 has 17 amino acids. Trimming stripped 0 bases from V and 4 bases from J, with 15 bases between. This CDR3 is CASSQEWSVRVTGELFF. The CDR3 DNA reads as TGCGCCAGCAGCCAAGAATGGAGCGTGAGGGTCACCGGGGAGCTGTTTTTT.

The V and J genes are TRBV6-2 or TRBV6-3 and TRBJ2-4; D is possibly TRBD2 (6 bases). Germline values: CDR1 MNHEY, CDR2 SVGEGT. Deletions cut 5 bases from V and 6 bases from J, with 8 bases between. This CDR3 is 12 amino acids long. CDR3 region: CASSAGGNIQYF. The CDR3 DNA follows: TGTGCCAGCAGTGCCGGGGGAAACATTCAGTACTTC.

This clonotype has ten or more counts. CDR3 in amino acids: CAISDGTLSSYEQYF. The CDR3, as DNA: TGTGCCATCAGTGACGGGACACTAAGCTCCTACGAGCAGTACTTC. The chain couples TRBV10-3 to TRBJ2-7; D may be TRBD1 (6 bases). This CDR3 has 15 residues. From germline, CDR1 is ENHRY and CDR2 SYGVKD. The ends were cut back, 3 bases at V and 0 bases at J, with 12 bases in the middle.

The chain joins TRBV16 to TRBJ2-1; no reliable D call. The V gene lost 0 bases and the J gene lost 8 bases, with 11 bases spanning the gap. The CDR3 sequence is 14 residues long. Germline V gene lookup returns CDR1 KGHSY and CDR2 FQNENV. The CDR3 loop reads CASSQSERAHEQFF. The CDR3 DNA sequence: TGTGCCAGCAGCCAATCGGAACGAGCGCATGAGCAGTTCTTC.

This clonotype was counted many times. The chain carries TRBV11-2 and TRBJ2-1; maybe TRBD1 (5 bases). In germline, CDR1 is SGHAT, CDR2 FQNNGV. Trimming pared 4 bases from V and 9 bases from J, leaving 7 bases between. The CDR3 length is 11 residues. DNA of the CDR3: TGTGCCAGCAGCTCCCAGGGTGAGCAGTTCTTC. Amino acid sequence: CASSSQGEQFF.

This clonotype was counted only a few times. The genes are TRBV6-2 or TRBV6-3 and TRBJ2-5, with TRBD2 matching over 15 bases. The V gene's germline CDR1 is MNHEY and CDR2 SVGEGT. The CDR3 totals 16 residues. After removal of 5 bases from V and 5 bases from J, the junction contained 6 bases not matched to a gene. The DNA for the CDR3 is TGTGCCAGCAGTGGAGGACTAGCGGGAGGGCCGGAGACCCAGTACTTC. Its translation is CASSGGLAGGPETQYF.

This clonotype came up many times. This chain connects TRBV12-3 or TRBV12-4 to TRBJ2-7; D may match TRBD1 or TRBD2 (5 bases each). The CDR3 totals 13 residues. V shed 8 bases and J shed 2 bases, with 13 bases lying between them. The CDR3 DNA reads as TGTGCCAGCCGGGACGGGGTCACCTACGAGCAGTACTTC. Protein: CASRDGVTYEQYF.

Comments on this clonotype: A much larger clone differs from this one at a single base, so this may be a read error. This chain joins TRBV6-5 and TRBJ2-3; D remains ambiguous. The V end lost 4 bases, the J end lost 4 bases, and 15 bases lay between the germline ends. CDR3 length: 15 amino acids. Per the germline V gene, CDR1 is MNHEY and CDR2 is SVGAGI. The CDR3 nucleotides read TGTGCCAGCAGTTTCTCTTTAGAGGACGCAGATACGCAGTATTTT. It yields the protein CASSFSLEDADTQYF.

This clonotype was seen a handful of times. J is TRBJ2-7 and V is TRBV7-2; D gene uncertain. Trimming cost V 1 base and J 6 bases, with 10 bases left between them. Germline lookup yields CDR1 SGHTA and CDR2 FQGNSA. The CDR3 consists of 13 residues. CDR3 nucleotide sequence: TGTGCCAGCAGCTTAGAATTCACGGGCGAGCAGTACTTC. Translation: CASSLEFTGEQYF.

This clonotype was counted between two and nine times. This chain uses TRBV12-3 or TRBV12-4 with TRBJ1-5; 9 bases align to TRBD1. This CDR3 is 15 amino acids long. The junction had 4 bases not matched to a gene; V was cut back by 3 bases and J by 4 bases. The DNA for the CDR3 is TGTGCCAGCAGTTTGGGACAGGGTTGGAATCAGCCCCAGCATTTT. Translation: CASSLGQGWNQPQHF.

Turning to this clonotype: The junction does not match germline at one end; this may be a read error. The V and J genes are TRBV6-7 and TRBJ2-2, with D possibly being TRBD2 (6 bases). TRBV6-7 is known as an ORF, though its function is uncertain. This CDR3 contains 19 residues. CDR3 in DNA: TGTGCCCGCAGCGAACCTTTCTTTAGCGGTCAGGCGTATACCGGGGAGCTGTTTTTT. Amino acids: CARSEPFFSGQAYTGELFF.

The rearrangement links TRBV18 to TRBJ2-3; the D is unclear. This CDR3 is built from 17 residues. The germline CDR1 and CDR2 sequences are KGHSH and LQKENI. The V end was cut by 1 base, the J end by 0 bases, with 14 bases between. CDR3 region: CASSPLPRHTSTDTQYF. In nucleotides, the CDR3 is TGTGCCAGCTCACCACTCCCCCGGCACACTAGCACAGATACGCAGTATTTT.

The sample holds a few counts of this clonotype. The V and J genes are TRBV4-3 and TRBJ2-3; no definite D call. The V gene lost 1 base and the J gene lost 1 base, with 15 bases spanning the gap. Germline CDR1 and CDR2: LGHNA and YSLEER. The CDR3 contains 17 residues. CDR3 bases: TGCGCCAGCAGCCAAGCGTTGGTTTGGGCGGGCACAGATACGCAGTATTTT. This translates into CASSQALVWAGTDTQYF.

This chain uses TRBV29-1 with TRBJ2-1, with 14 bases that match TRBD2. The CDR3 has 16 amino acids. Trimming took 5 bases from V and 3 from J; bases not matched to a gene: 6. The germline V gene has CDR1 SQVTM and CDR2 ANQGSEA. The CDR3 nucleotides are TGCAGCGTTTGTCCCGGGACTAGCGGGAGCTACAATGAGCAGTTCTTC. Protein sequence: CSVCPGTSGSYNEQFF.

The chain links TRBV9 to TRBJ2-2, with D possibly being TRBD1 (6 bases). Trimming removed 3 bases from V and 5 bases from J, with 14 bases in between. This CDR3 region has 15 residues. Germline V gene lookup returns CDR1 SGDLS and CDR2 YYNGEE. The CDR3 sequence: CASSAQPQGTGELFF. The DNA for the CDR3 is TGTGCCAGCAGCGCTCAACCACAGGGAACCGGGGAGCTGTTTTTT.

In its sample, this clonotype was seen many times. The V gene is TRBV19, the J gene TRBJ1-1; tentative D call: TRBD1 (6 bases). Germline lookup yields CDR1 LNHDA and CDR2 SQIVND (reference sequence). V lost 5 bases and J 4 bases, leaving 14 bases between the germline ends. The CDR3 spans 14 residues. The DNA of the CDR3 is TGTGCCAGTAGTCGGACGGGGGCGCGCACTGAAGCTTTCTTT. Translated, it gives CASSRTGARTEAFF.

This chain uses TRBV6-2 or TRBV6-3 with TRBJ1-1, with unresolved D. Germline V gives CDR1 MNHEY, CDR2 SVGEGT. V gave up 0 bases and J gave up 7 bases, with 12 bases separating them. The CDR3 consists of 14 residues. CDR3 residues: CASSYSRAVREAFF. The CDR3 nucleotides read TGTGCCAGCAGTTACTCGAGGGCAGTCCGTGAAGCTTTCTTT.

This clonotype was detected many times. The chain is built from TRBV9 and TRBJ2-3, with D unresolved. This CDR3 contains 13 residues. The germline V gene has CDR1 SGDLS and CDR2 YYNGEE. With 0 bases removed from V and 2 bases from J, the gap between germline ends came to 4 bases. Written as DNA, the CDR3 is TGTGCCAGCAGCGTAGAAACCACAGATACGCAGTATTTT. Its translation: CASSVETTDTQYF. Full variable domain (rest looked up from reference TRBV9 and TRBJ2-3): DSGVTQTPKHLITATGQRVTLRCSPRSGDLSVYWYQQSLDQGLQFLIQYYNGEERAKGNILERFSAQQFPDLHSELNLSSLELGDSALYFCASSVETTDTQYFGPGTRLTVL.